Many counts were recorded for the clone carrying this T cell receptor beta chain. Antigen unknown. This entry belongs to a study of glioma-infiltrating T cells. Notes on the study in general: Only very few CDR3 sequences appeared in both tissue and blood. Non-neoplastic patients had below-expected tissue-blood divergence, while all gliomas exceeded expectation.

J gave up 6 bases and V 6 bases, and 5 bases lay outside the gene matches. This CDR3 spans 13 amino acids. Germline lookup yields CDR1 MNHNS and CDR2 SASEGT. The iRepertoire nested amplicon-rescue multiplex PCR amplified TCR alpha and beta CDR3s from RNA. Input was about 95-400 ng of tissue mRNA or PBMC total RNA. From the multiplex PCR reads, TCRdb called clonotypes with MiXCR, one entry per CDR3 protein. The table includes around 130,000 distinct CDR3 sequences, around a quarter detected once. This clonotype originated in a human donor with low-grade glioma or glioblastoma, undergoing nonglioma brain surgery, or in good health (not recorded which). Sequences were obtained from glioma tissue, nonneoplastic brain tissue, or PBMCs (not recorded which). The V and J genes are TRBV6-1 and TRBJ2-3; 8 bases map to TRBD2. CDR3 DNA: TGTGCCAGCAGGGGACTAGGGTCGGATACGCAGTATTTT. Residues: CASRGLGSDTQYF.